This T cell receptor (beta chain) was identified during a study of cytomegalovirus exposure and HLA in healthy donors. The CDR3 is made up of 12 amino acids. Germline-derived CDR1 and CDR2 are SQVTM and ANQGSEA. V shed 6 bases and J 4 bases; nucleotides not matched to a gene: 3. The data were produced by immunoSEQ multiplex PCR, yet TCRdb's version contains in-frame clones alone and is incomplete. In the table there are 95,000 to 120,000 clones, about 94% of which are singletons. About this clone: Its antigen remains unknown.

General study points: A few chains tied to CMV proved CMV antigen-specific in vitro. In a later analysis, first-cohort TCR clusters were found to tend to co-occur in the 130 or so validation repertoires.

Specimen: PBMCs. The gene calls are TRBV29-1 and TRBJ2-5, with 9 bases aligning to TRBD2. The source of this sequence is a woman aged 18-29 years in good health and CMV-seronegative. The CDR3 loop is CSVLTSGETQYF. CDR3 bases: TGCAGCGTGCTGACTAGCGGAGAGACCCAGTACTTC. Supplemented by reference TRBV29-1 and TRBJ2-5, the full variable domain reads SAVISQKPSRDICQRGTSLTIQCQVDSQVTMMFWYRQQPGQSLTLIATANQGSEATYESGFVIDKFPISRPNLTFSTLTVSNMSPEDSSIYLCSVLTSGETQYFGPGTRLLVL.